Listed below are T cell receptor beta chains from one sample, sequenced in a study of tumor and adjacent non-tumor tissue in lung cancer. Via MiXCR, TCRdb re-called the multiplex PCR reads, giving one row per CDR3 protein. The sample consists of about 81,000 distinct CDR3 sequences, just under 75% of them appearing once. The sample comprised lung tumor tissue. The receptors were sampled from a woman aged 40 to 55 with non-small cell lung cancer. Both conserved end residues are trimmed from each CDR3.

V	J	CDR3
TRBV5-1	TRBJ2-2	ASSRLNSGTAGELF
TRBV30	TRBJ1-1	AFLGGELREAF
TRBV29-1	TRBJ2-3	SFAVREVGTDTQY
TRBV7-2	TRBJ2-4	ASSTQGSYQY
TRBV28	TRBJ1-5	ASSGRAQPQH
TRBV10-3	TRBJ2-1	PIRPTSGRGEQF
TRBV6-1	TRBJ2-7	ASSLADNSYEQY
TRBV6-1	TRBJ2-2	ASRHRAGRELF
TRBV6-5	TRBJ2-7	VSSSTTSGTPSYEQY
TRBV11-2	TRBJ2-7	RSSRKGGHQLYEQY
TRBV6-5	TRBJ2-5	ASSRTGGQKTQY
TRBV6-5	TRBJ2-1	ASSRGTGEGIEQF
TRBV7-8	TRBJ2-1	ASNIGGVNEQF
TRBV10-2	TRBJ1-5	SSSDRSNRPQH
TRBV20-1	TRBJ1-5	SARKGADQPQH
TRBV6-6	TRBJ2-1	ANSYGREQF
TRBV5-1	TRBJ2-3	ASSLEGDTQY
TRBV10-1	TRBJ2-7	ANSEAGPTGEQY
TRBV14	TRBJ2-7	ASSLSTGTRYSHERY
TRBV11-3	TRBJ2-1	DSSEDGFYGEQF
TRBV11-2	TRBJ2-1	ASSSERLALGNEHF
TRBV4-1	TRBJ2-1	STSQRGHPQF
TRBV29-1	TRBJ2-1	SIPIDTEQF
TRBV10-3	TRBJ2-7	ATLGTSGRTCEQN
TRBV4-1	TRBJ2-5	ASSRIAGGVEKETQY
TRBV20-1	TRBJ1-5	SATMTGANQPQH
TRBV11-2	TRBJ2-3	ASNHTGTDSTHY
TRBV4-1	TRBJ2-5	ASSHRLAGGTQY
TRBV5-1	TRBJ2-7	ASSPQYSYEQY
TRBV11-2	TRBJ2-4	TSSLGTSRGKGIQY
TRBV12-3/TRBV12-4	TRBJ2-1	ANAKAGTNNGNEQF
TRBV11-2	TRBJ2-7	ASNTRTSWRYGQY
TRBV29-1	TRBJ2-3	SVRPGADTQY
TRBV11-2	TRBJ2-3	ASSLLSAADMQY
TRBV10-3	TRBJ2-5	AISDEAGETQY
TRBV12-3/TRBV12-4	TRBJ2-3	ASSLLSAHTDMQY
TRBV6-6	TRBJ2-1	ASSYYLAGGEGNEQF
TRBV20-1	TRBJ2-7	SASGGRTGGPLTFEQY
TRBV6-2/TRBV6-3	TRBJ1-5	ASSPVVAGRDSNQSQH
TRBV11-2	TRBJ2-5	ASSSPMGGGRETLY
TRBV11-3	TRBJ2-4	ASSLGIKNIKY
TRBV11-3	TRBJ2-2	ASSLVEGHTGELF